Listed here are 22 T cell receptor beta chains from one sample, sequenced in a study of vaccination effects on CD4 cells after COVID-19. Sequenced by immunoSEQ multiplex PCR; TCRdb stores in-frame clones only, minus some. Counted here are roughly 70,000 clones, more than 65% occurring once; the ten biggest clones make up about 4.7%. Antigen-specific CD4+ T cells were expanded with viral peptide pools in the ViraFEST assay before sequencing. When less than 11 days of culture had elapsed, CD4+ T cells were isolated. The infection with SARS-CoV-2 (confirmed by PCR) occurred in this person between March and December 2020. No cognate antigen is known for these TCRs. The sample here was CD4+ T cells from PBMCs cultured with HIV peptides, taken before COVID-19 vaccination. Subset: HIV-1 Nef peptide pool negative control/reference culture. The source of these receptors is a human donor who had a prior SARS-CoV-2 infection.

V is TRBV18 and J is TRBJ2-4; D is perhaps TRBD1 or TRBD2 (5 bases each). This CDR3 comprises 15 residues. Per germline, CDR1 KGHSH and CDR2 LQKENI. Trimming removed 6 bases from V and 7 bases from J, with 19 bases in between. The CDR3 spells CASSDREGQGNIQYF. The CDR3 nucleotides read TGTGCCAGCTCCGACCGAGAGGGGCAAGGGAACATTCAGTACTTC.

The rearrangement joins TRBV2 to TRBJ1-6; D unresolved. V lost 4 bases, J lost 9 bases, and 13 bases lay in between. CDR1 is SNHLY, CDR2 FYNNEI, per germline. The CDR3 has 14 amino acids. CDR3 residues: CASSAGTRGSPLHF. CDR3 bases: TGTGCCAGCAGTGCGGGCACCAGAGGTTCACCCCTCCACTTT.

V gene TRBV29-1 combines with J gene TRBJ1-4; D is ambiguous. Germline V gene sequence: CDR1 SQVTM, CDR2 ANQGSEA. Trimming stripped 7 bases from V and 0 bases from J, with 9 bases between. There are 13 residues in the CDR3. CDR3 region: CSAYIATNEKLFF. CDR3 sequence (DNA): TGCAGCGCCTACATCGCAACTAATGAAAAACTGTTTTTT. Full variable domain (remainder filled in from reference TRBV29-1 and TRBJ1-4): SAVISQKPSRDICQRGTSLTIQCQVDSQVTMMFWYRQQPGQSLTLIATANQGSEATYESGFVIDKFPISRPNLTFSTLTVSNMSPEDSSIYLCSAYIATNEKLFFGSGTQLSVL.

V gene TRBV2 combines with J gene TRBJ1-5; unclear D gene. CDR3 length: 13 residues. The V and J ends lost 10 bases and 1 base respectively, with 11 bases between them. Germline-derived CDR1 and CDR2 are SNHLY and FYNNEI. The CDR3 nucleotides are TGTGCCATGGCCGTGGAAAGCAATCAGCCCCAGCATTTT. It specifies CAMAVESNQPQHF.

J is TRBJ2-3 and V is TRBV2, with 8 bases aligning to TRBD2. V dropped 3 bases and J dropped 4; count of bases not matched to a gene: 3. The length of the CDR3 is 14 residues. Germline V gene sequence: CDR1 SNHLY, CDR2 FYNNEI. This chain's CDR3 is CASSDGLASDTQYF. The CDR3 bases are TGTGCCAGCAGTGATGGACTAGCTTCAGATACGCAGTATTTT.

This clone was counted between two and nine times. The rearrangement joins TRBV30 to TRBJ1-2, with D uncertain. Germline CDR1 is GTSNPN and CDR2 is SVGIG (reference sequence). The CDR3 length is 14 residues. The V end was cut by 0 bases, the J end by 5 bases, with 13 bases between. The CDR3 sequence is CAWSVVPSGYGYTF. DNA for the CDR3: TGTGCCTGGAGTGTAGTCCCTTCGGGGTATGGCTACACCTTC.

This sequence joins TRBV6-5 and TRBJ1-2; the D is unclear. V was cut by 8 bases and J by 8 bases, with 21 bases left in between. This CDR3 contains 14 residues. The germline CDR1 and CDR2 sequences are MNHEY and SVGAGI. DNA of the CDR3: TGTGCCAGCTACCGGACCCTGGGCCGAGGAGGCTACACCTTC. The encoded protein is CASYRTLGRGGYTF.

The chain couples TRBV7-9 to TRBJ2-7, with 8 bases matching TRBD1. The CDR3 totals 16 residues. Germline lookup yields CDR1 SEHNR and CDR2 FQNEAQ (reference sequence). The V gene end was trimmed by 3 bases and the J gene end by 3 bases; junction bases not matched to a gene: 10. The chain's CDR3 is CASSLSGTGPNYEQYF. The CDR3 DNA reads as TGTGCCAGCAGCTTGTCCGGGACAGGACCAAACTACGAGCAGTACTTC.

This chain connects TRBV3-1 (or the pseudogene TRBV3-2) to TRBJ2-7; tentative D call: TRBD1 (5 bases). CDR3 length: 12 residues. Germline V gene sequence: CDR1 LGHDT, CDR2 YNNKEL (reference sequence). Trimming left V 0 bases short and J 6 bases short, with 6 bases between. CDR3 sequence reads: CASSQDTGEQYF. CDR3 in DNA: TGTGCCAGCAGCCAAGATACAGGCGAGCAGTACTTC.

This chain links TRBV30 with TRBJ2-5; 11 bases line up with TRBD2. Germline V lookup: CDR1 GTSNPN, CDR2 SVGIG (reference sequence). The CDR3 extends over 15 amino acids. V gave up 3 bases and J gave up 5 bases; unmatched junction bases: 8. The CDR3 bases are TGTGCCTGGAGGGTCTTAACTAGCGGGAGTGAGACCCAGTACTTC. Amino acids: CAWRVLTSGSETQYF.

The chain is built from TRBV10-3 and TRBJ2-3; D may be TRBD2 (7 bases). Trimming took 8 bases from V and 2 from J, leaving 11 bases between them. The CDR3 sequence is 13 residues long. The germline gives CDR1 ENHRY, CDR2 SYGVKD. Here the CDR3 reads CAISGGPTDTQYF. CDR3 bases: TGTGCCATCTCGGGGGGCCCCACAGATACGCAGTATTTT.

This chain joins TRBV28 and TRBJ2-5; 8 bases match TRBD1. The CDR3 is 14 residues long. V lost 8 bases and J lost 0; bases outside the gene matches: 5. CDR1 is MDHEN, CDR2 SYDVKM, per germline. As DNA, the CDR3 is TGTGCCAGCCTGGACAGGGCTAACCAAGAGACCCAGTACTTC. Protein product: CASLDRANQETQYF.

This clone was counted only a few times. The rearrangement uses TRBV15 and TRBJ1-1; TRBD1 matches at 7 bases. J lost 3 bases, V lost 1 base, and 5 bases had no gene match. This CDR3 is 15 amino acids long. Germline V CDR1 and CDR2: LNHNV, YYDKDF (reference sequence). The CDR3 bases are TGTGCCACCAGCAGAGGTCCAGGGGGTTACACTGAAGCTTTCTTT. Translating it yields CATSRGPGGYTEAFF.

The J gene is TRBJ2-5, the V gene TRBV5-4; 14 bases map to TRBD2. The trim removed 5 bases at V and 3 bases at J, leaving 3 bases unmatched. This CDR3 comprises 15 residues. Germline lookup yields CDR1 SGHNT and CDR2 YYREEE (reference sequence). The CDR3 DNA reads TGTGCCAGCAGAAAGACTAGCGGGGGGGAAGAGACCCAGTACTTC. Protein product: CASRKTSGGEETQYF.

The J gene is TRBJ1-6, the V gene TRBV13; D not certain. This CDR3 has 14 amino acids. CDR1 and CDR2 from the germline V gene are PRHDT and FYEKMQ (reference sequence). Trimming removed 3 bases at V and 8 bases at J, with 11 bases between. CDR3 DNA: TGTGCCAGCAGCTTCGGTCCCCGTTATTCACCCCTCCACTTT. Amino acid sequence: CASSFGPRYSPLHF.

This sequence joins TRBV7-2 and TRBJ1-2, with TRBD1 matching over 8 bases. Germline V CDR1 and CDR2: SGHTA, FQGNSA. The CDR3 sequence is 14 residues long. J gave up 7 bases and V 2 bases, and 6 bases lay outside the gene matches. The CDR3 loop is CASSLLQGAPGYTF. CDR3 sequence (DNA): TGTGCCAGCAGCTTACTCCAGGGGGCCCCTGGCTACACCTTC.

The gene calls are TRBV4-2 and TRBJ2-3, with 10 bases that match TRBD1. Germline CDR1 LGHNA, CDR2 YNFKEQ. The CDR3 has 17 residues. The J segment lost 6 bases and the V segment lost 4 bases, leaving 13 bases of the junction unmatched. The CDR3 region is CASSLAGQGFSGDTQYF. The CDR3 DNA is TGTGCCAGCAGCCTGGCGGGACAGGGGTTTTCCGGTGATACGCAGTATTTT.

V is TRBV7-8 and J is TRBJ2-7; TRBD1 matches at 9 bases. This CDR3 has 15 amino acids. Germline trimming cut 5 bases from V and 3 bases from J; bases unmatched to any gene: 8. CDR1 SGHVS and CDR2 FQNEAQ come from the germline V gene. The CDR3 spells CASSPTPGQGYEQYF. CDR3 coding DNA: TGTGCCAGCAGCCCCACACCGGGACAGGGCTACGAGCAGTACTTC.

The V and J genes are TRBV4-1 and TRBJ1-2; D ambiguous. CDR3 length: 14 residues. Germline assignment: CDR1 MGHRA and CDR2 YSYEKL. Trimming shortened V by 3 bases and J by 3 bases, and 11 bases separated the two germline ends. The CDR3 region has the DNA TGCGCCAGCAGCCAGAGGCACGCCTACTATGGCTACACCTTC. This sequence encodes CASSQRHAYYGYTF.

The V gene is TRBV5-6, the J gene TRBJ1-5, with D uncertain. Trimming stripped 4 bases from V and 0 bases from J, with 11 bases between. Germline V gene sequence: CDR1 SGHDT, CDR2 YYEEEE. This CDR3 is built from 15 residues. The CDR3 region is CASSQERYSNQPQHF. The CDR3, as DNA: TGTGCCAGCAGCCAGGAGCGCTATAGCAATCAGCCCCAGCATTTT.

In this sample, this clone turned up once. This sample also contains other DNA sequences that code for the same CDR3. The chain combines TRBV5-1 with TRBJ2-1, with TRBD2 matching over 8 bases. Germline values: CDR1 SGHRS, CDR2 YFSETQ. J lost 4 bases, V lost 2 bases, and 5 bases had no gene match. The CDR3 is made up of 15 amino acids. In DNA, the CDR3 is TGCGCCAGCAGCTTAGGACTAGCATCTTACAATGAGCAGTTCTTC. It is translated as CASSLGLASYNEQFF.

The chain employs TRBV5-1 and TRBJ2-7, with 12 bases identical to TRBD1. Germline loops: CDR1 SGHRS, CDR2 YFSETQ. The CDR3 length is 14 residues. The junction had 3 bases not matched to a gene; V was cut back by 3 bases and J by 5 bases. CDR3 nucleotides: TGCGCCAGCAGCTGGGGGACAGGGGGCAACGAGCAGTACTTC. It encodes CASSWGTGGNEQYF.